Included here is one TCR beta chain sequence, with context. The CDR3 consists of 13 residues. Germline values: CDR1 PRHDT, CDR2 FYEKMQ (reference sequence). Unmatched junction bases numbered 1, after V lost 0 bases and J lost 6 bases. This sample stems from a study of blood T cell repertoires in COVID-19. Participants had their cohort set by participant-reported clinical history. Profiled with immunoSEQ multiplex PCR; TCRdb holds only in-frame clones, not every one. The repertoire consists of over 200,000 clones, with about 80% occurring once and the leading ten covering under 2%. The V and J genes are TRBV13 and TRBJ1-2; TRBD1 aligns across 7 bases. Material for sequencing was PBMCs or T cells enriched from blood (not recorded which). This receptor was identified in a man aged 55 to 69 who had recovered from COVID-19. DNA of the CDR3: TGTGCCAGCAGCTTAGGGACAGGGAATGGCTACACCTTC. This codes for CASSLGTGNGYTF.